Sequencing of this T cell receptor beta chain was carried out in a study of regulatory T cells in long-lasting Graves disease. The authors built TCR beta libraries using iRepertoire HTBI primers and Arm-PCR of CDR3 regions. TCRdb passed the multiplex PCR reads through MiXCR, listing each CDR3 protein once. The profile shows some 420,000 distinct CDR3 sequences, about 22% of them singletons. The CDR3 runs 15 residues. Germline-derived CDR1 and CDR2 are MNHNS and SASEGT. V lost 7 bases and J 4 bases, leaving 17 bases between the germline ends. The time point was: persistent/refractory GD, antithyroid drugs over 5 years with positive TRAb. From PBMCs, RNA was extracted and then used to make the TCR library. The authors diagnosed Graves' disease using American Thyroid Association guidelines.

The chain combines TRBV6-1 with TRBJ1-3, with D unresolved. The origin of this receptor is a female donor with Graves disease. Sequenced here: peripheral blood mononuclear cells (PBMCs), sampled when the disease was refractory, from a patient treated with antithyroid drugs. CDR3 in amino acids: CASKPELRYGNTIYF. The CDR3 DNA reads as TGTGCCAGCAAACCCGAACTACGTTACGGAAACACCATATATTTT.